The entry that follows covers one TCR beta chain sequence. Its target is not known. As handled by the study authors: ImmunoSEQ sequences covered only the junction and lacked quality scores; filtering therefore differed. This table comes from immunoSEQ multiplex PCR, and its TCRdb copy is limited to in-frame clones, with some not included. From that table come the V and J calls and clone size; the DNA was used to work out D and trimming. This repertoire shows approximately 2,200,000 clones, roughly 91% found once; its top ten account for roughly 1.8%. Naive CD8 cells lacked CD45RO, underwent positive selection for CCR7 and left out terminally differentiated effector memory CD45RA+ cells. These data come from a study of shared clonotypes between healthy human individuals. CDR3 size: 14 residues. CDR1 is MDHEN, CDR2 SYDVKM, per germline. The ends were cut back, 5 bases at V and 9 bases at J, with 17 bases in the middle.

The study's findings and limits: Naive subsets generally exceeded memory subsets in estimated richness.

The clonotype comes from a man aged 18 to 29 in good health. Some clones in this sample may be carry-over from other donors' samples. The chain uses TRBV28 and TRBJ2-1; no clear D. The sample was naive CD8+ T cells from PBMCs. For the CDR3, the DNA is TGTGCCAGCAGTACGGTAGCCGGATTCGGTGAGCAGTTCTTC. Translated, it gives CASSTVAGFGEQFF.